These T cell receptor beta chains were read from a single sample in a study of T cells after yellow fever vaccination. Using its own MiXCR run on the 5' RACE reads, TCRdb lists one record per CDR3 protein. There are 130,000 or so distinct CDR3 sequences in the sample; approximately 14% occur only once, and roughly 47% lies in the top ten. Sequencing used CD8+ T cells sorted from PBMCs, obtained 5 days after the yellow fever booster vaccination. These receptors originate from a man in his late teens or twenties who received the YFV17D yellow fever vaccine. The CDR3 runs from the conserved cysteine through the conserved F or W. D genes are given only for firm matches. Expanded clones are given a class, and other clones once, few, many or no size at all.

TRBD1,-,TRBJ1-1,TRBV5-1,TGCGCCAGCAGCTGGGCCGCTGGACAGGGGGAAGCTTTCTTT,CASSWAAGQGEAFF
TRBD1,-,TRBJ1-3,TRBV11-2,TGTGCCAGCCGACAGGGTTCTTCTGGAAACACCATATATTTT,CASRQGSSGNTIYF
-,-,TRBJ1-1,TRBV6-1,TGTGCCAGCTTGGAAAACCGGGACACCCTGAACACTGAAGCTTTCTTT,CASLENRDTLNTEAFF
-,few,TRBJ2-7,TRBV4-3,TGCGCCAGCAGCTACTTCGAGGGGGGGGAATACGAGCAGTACTTC,CASSYFEGGEYEQYF
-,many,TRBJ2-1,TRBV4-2,TGTGCCAGCAGCCAAGTAGGTGGGGCCTTAGGAAATGAGCAGTTCTTC,CASSQVGGALGNEQFF
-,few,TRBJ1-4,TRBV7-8,TGTGCCAGCAGCTTTTTAGGGCCTGTGGAAAAACTGTTTTTT,CASSFLGPVEKLFF
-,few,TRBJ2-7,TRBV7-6,TGTGCCAGCAGCCGTGACGGGGGCCGCTCCAGGTACGAGCAGTACTTC,CASSRDGGRSRYEQYF
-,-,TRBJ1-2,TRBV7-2,TGTGCCAGCAGCCCAATCCTGTGGACAGCCTATGGCTACACCTTC,CASSPILWTAYGYTF
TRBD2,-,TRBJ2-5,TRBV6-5,TGTGCCAGCAGTTACTGGTTAGCGGGGGAAGAGACCCAGTACTTC,CASSYWLAGEETQYF
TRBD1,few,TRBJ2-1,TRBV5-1,TGCGCCAGCTCGGCAGGGGACAGGGCTTACAATGAGCAGTTCTTC,CASSAGDRAYNEQFF
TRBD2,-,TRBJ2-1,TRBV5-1,TGCGCCAGCAGCGGGGGACTAGAGGTGATAAATGAGCAGTTCTTC,CASSGGLEVINEQFF
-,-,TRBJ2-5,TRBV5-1,TGCGCCAGCAGCGTACCGGGAAGAGATTGGGGGGAGACCCAGTACTTC,CASSVPGRDWGETQYF
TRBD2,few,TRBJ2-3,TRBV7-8,TGTGCCAGCAGCCTCAGCGGGGGGGCCGGAGATACGCAGTATTTT,CASSLSGGAGDTQYF
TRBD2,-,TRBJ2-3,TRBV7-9,TGTGCCAGCAGCGCCCTACTAGCGGGGGGAACAGATACGCAGTATTTT,CASSALLAGGTDTQYF
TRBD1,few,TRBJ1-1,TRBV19,TGTGCCAGTAGTATATTCGGGACAGGGAACACTGAAGCTTTCTTT,CASSIFGTGNTEAFF
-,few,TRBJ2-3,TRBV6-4,TGTGCCAGCAGTGACTCCGCGGCCACAGATACGCAGTATTTT,CASSDSAATDTQYF
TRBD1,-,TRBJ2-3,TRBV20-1,TGCAGTGCTAGATCCGGGACAGGGGAAGCGGGGAGTCCCCCAGATACGCAGTATTTT,CSARSGTGEAGSPPDTQYF
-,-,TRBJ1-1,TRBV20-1,TGCAGTGCTAGAGATATTCAGGGCTCTGAAGCTTTCTTT,CSARDIQGSEAFF
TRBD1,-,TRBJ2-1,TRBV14,TGTGCCAGCAGCCCGTCGGGACAGGGGGTTTACAATGAGCAGTTCTTC,CASSPSGQGVYNEQFF
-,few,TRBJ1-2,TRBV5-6,TGTGCCAGCAGCGGAACGGGAAGCCGGAATGGCTACACCTTC,CASSGTGSRNGYTF
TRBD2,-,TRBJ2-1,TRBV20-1,TGCAGTGCGCCGGGACTAGTCTTTTACAATGAGCAGTTCTTC,CSAPGLVFYNEQFF
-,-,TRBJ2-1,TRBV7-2,TGTGCCAGCAGCCCAGAGGGGTTTGAGCAGTTCTTC,CASSPEGFEQFF
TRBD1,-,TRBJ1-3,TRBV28,TGTGCCAGCAGTGGGACAGTCTCTGGAAACACCATATATTTT,CASSGTVSGNTIYF
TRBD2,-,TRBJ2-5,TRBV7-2,TGTGCCAGCAGCACCAGCCGGACTAGCGGGGGGAAAGAGACCCAGTACTTC,CASSTSRTSGGKETQYF
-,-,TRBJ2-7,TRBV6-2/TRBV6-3,TGTGCCAGCAGTACTCCGGAAGGGAACGCTCTCCACGAGCAGTACTTC,CASSTPEGNALHEQYF
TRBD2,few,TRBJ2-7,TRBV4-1,TGCGCCAGCAGCCAAGACACGGGGGGGGTGTCCTACGAGCAGTACTTC,CASSQDTGGVSYEQYF
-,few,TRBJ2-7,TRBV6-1,TGTGCCAGCAGTGAAGCTGGGATCAGCTCCTACGAGCAGTACTTC,CASSEAGISSYEQYF
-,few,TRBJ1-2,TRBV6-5,TGTGCCAGCAGTTCCTCTCCTTGGGATGGCTACACCTTC,CASSSSPWDGYTF
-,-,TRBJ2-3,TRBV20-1,TGCAGTGCTAGAGATCCCCATTCGGATACGCAGTATTTT,CSARDPHSDTQYF
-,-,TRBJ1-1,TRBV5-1,TGCGCCAGCAGCTTGTCCCGATCGGCCGAGAAGGGAAATGGGGACACTGAAGCTTTCTTT,CASSLSRSAEKGNGDTEAFF
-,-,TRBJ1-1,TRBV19,TGTGCCAGTAGTATAGGCCGGAACACTGAAGCTTTCTTT,CASSIGRNTEAFF
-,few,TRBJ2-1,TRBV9,TGTGCCAGCAGCGTAGGGGTCACGGTGGGTAATGAGCAGTTCTTC,CASSVGVTVGNEQFF
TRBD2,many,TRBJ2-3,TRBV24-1,TGTGCCACCAGTGAAACGACTAGCGGGGGATCCCGCACAGATACGCAGTATTTT,CATSETTSGGSRTDTQYF
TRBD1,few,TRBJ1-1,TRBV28,TGTGCCAGCAGATTAGGGGTACAGGGGCGCAACACTGAAGCTTTCTTT,CASRLGVQGRNTEAFF
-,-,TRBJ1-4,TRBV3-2,TGTGCCAGCAGCCAAGGAAGCATGGATGAAAAACTGTTTTTT,CASSQGSMDEKLFF
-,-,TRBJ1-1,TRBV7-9,TGTGCCAGCAGCTTGGTGGCAGTTGGCTTGAACACTGAAGCTTTCTTT,CASSLVAVGLNTEAFF
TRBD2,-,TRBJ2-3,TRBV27,TGTGCCAGCAGTCGTACTAGCGGGGGGTGGTCAGATACGCAGTATTTT,CASSRTSGGWSDTQYF
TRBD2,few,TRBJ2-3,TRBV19,TGTGCCAGTAGACTAGCGGGGGATGGAGGTACGCAGTATTTT,CASRLAGDGGTQYF
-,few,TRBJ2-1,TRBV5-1,TGCGCCAGCAGTAGTAGGGAAGGACAGAGCTCCTACAATGAGCAGTTCTTC,CASSSREGQSSYNEQFF
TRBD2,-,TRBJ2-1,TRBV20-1,TGCAGTGCTAGAGTCTCTAGCGGCTACAATGAGCAGTTCTTC,CSARVSSGYNEQFF
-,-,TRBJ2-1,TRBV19,TGTGCCAGTAGTATTCTCGAAACAGACAATGAGCAGTTCTTC,CASSILETDNEQFF
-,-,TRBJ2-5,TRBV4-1,TGCGCCAGCAGCCAAGGGCGGCCTAGAGCCCAAGAGACCCAGTACTTC,CASSQGRPRAQETQYF
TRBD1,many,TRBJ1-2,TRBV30,TGTGCCTGGGCGACAGGGAATGGTGGCTACACCTTC,CAWATGNGGYTF
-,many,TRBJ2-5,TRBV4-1,TGCGCCAGCAGCACTATAGCGTTCGGGGAGACCCAGTACTTC,CASSTIAFGETQYF
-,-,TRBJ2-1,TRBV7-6,TGTGCCAGCAGCTTAGCCGATTATGGGCAGTTCTTC,CASSLADYGQFF
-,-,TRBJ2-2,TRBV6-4,TGTGCCAGCAGTGACGGGGGAAAGGGGACCGGGGAGCTGTTTTTT,CASSDGGKGTGELFF
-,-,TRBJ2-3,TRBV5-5,TGTGCCAGCAGCTTGGTCGGGCGGGGTGGAGATACGCAGTATTTT,CASSLVGRGGDTQYF
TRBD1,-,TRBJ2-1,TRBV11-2,TGTGCCAGCAGCGCCGGGACAGGGGTTTACAATGAGCAGTTCTTC,CASSAGTGVYNEQFF
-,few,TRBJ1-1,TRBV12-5,TGTGCTAGTGGTTTGGGGGTCCCGAACACTGAAGCTTTCTTT,CASGLGVPNTEAFF
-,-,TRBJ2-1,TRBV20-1,TGCAGTGCTAGAGATCGAGGGGCTTTCTACAATGAGCAGTTCTTC,CSARDRGAFYNEQFF
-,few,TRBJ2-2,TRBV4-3,TGCGCCAGCAGCCAAGTACTATCTAACACCGGGGAGCTGTTTTTT,CASSQVLSNTGELFF
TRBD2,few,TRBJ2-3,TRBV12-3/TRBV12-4,TGTGCCAGCAGCGCAACCACTAGCGGGGAAAGCACAGATACGCAGTATTTT,CASSATTSGESTDTQYF
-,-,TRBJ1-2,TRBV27,TGTGCCAGCGGGGCCGGGGCCGTAGGGGGCTACACCTTC,CASGAGAVGGYTF
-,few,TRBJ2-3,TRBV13,TGTGCCAGCAGCTCCCGGACTATCACAGATACGCAGTATTTT,CASSSRTITDTQYF
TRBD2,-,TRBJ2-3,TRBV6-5,TGTGCCAGCAGTTATGAGACCCGGGCGGGGGGGCCAGATACGCAGTATTTT,CASSYETRAGGPDTQYF